This T cell receptor (beta chain) emerged from a study of tumor-infiltrating lymphocytes in glioblastoma multiforme. Study-wide results and caveats: TCR plus mutation findings rest on a single glioblastoma patient.

Between the trimmed V and J ends, which lost 5 bases and 4 bases, there was a span of 11 bases. The CDR3 totals 14 residues. Germline V gives CDR1 SGHAT, CDR2 FQNNGV. As concerns this clonotype: No antigen is known for it.

Multiple V-beta primers and a C-beta primer amplified TCRB from RNA. TCRB cDNA was made from 0.5 to 0.65 ug total RNA. These TCRB libraries lack any described unique molecular identifiers. MiXCR, run by TCRdb on the multiplex PCR reads, gives a single entry per CDR3 protein. The data show 15,000 to 20,000 distinct CDR3 sequences, approximately 70% seen once. The chain is built from TRBV11-2 and TRBJ2-2, with D unresolved. Sequencing was done on a sample of peripheral blood. The clonotype comes from a male donor with glioblastoma. In nucleotides, the CDR3 is TGTGCCAGCAGCCTATGGATAATCACCGGGGAGCTGTTTTTT. As protein: CASSLWIITGELFF.